This is a list of T cell receptor beta chains from one sample in a study of blood T cell repertoires in COVID-19. Assay used: immunoSEQ multiplex PCR; TCRdb lists only in-frame clones, some missing. The sample carries a few hundred thousand clones, 75% to 85% recorded once. Source material: peripheral blood. These receptors were taken from a man aged 50 to 60 with active or convalescent COVID-19. The CDR3 runs from the conserved cysteine through the conserved F or W. A D gene is named only where the DNA matches it firmly. The size of a clone is reported for some rows only, either as once, few or many, or as a class for expanded clones.

j_call v_call d_call clone_size cdr3_length cdr3_aa
TRBJ1-1 TRBV6-2/TRBV6-3 . . 15 CASSDRQLPSTEAFF
TRBJ2-1 TRBV14 . . 13 CASSLIDRDEQFF
TRBJ1-2 TRBV23-1 . . 13 CASSQSPDYGYTF
TRBJ2-1 TRBV3-1/TRBV3-2 . . 13 CASSPDSYNEQFF
TRBJ2-7 TRBV9 . . 13 CASSRQGAGEQYF
TRBJ2-7 TRBV11-2 . . 18 CASTLGQSGTVITYEQYF
TRBJ1-2 TRBV11-2 TRBD1 . 14 CASSLGTGGTDYTF
TRBJ1-3 TRBV5-6 . once 17 CASSPLDWESSGNTIYF
TRBJ1-1 TRBV30 TRBD1 . 15 CAWSVIGGADTEAFF
TRBJ2-5 TRBV6-5 TRBD1 . 14 CASRGGRAQETQYF
TRBJ2-1 TRBV7-3 TRBD2 . 17 CASSPNGGGWDYNEQFF
TRBJ1-1 TRBV10-2 . . 16 CASRDLGGAMNTEAFF
TRBJ1-5 TRBV19 . . 14 CASSSWDNNQPQHF
TRBJ2-3 TRBV5-1 . . 15 CASSLGRANTDTQYF